Each of the 16 T cell receptor beta chains below was sequenced from the same sample in a study of beta chain features in type 1 diabetes. The authors reverse transcribed all of the isolated RNA, so sequencing captured expressed TCRB transcripts. Measured with immunoSEQ multiplex PCR; TCRdb has only the in-frame clones, and not every one. The data show fewer than 900,000 clones, 15% to 20% seen once. Sequencing was done on a sample of naive CD4+ T cells from blood. The receptor source for this set is a young woman in good health.

The chain uses TRBV7-9 and TRBJ2-6, with TRBD2 identical over 11 bases. Germline CDR1 and CDR2: SEHNR and FQNEAQ (reference sequence). CDR3 size: 18 residues. The J segment lost 2 bases and the V segment lost 4 bases, leaving 7 bases of the junction unmatched. CDR3: CASSWVTSGIAGANVLTF. CDR3 in DNA: TGTGCCAGCAGCTGGGTGACTAGCGGGATTGCTGGGGCCAACGTCCTGACTTTC. Full variable domain (remainder filled in from reference TRBV7-9 and TRBJ2-6): DTGVSQNPRHKITKRGQNVTFRCDPISEHNRLYWYRQTLGQGPEFLTYFQNEAQLEKSRLLSDRFSAERPKGSFSTLEIQRTEQGDSAMYLCASSWVTSGIAGANVLTFGAGSRLTVL.

This clone was seen a handful of times. The rearrangement uses TRBV4-3 and TRBJ2-5, with a tentative D call TRBD2 (6 bases). Germline assignment: CDR1 LGHNA and CDR2 YSLEER. This CDR3 contains 17 residues. V lost 0 bases and J 2 bases, leaving 16 bases between the germline ends. CDR3 sequence reads: CASSQDHRGGLQETQYF. The CDR3 DNA is TGCGCCAGCAGCCAAGATCATCGGGGAGGACTACAAGAGACCCAGTACTTC.

The chain has TRBV13 and TRBJ2-2; the D is unclear. The germline gives CDR1 PRHDT, CDR2 FYEKMQ (reference sequence). The CDR3 length is 13 residues. V lost 5 bases, J lost 5 bases, and 9 bases lay in between. The CDR3 coding sequence is TGTGCCAGCAGCCAAGGAAGTACCGGGGAGCTGTTTTTT. Protein: CASSQGSTGELFF.

This clone was counted a few times. The CDR3 DNA reads as TGTGCCAGCAGCACCGCCGGGACTCCCTTAAATGAGCAGTTCTTC. Protein product: CASSTAGTPLNEQFF. The chain is built from TRBV7-2 and TRBJ2-1; a weak D match, TRBD2 (6 bases). V was cut by 5 bases and J by 7 bases, with 18 bases left in between. Germline CDR1 reads SGHTA; CDR2 reads FQGNSA. The CDR3 is 15 residues long.

The chain is built from TRBV2 and TRBJ1-1; D is possibly TRBD1 (5 bases). The ends were cut back, 7 bases at V and 2 bases at J, with 11 bases in the middle. Germline-derived CDR1 and CDR2 are SNHLY and FYNNEI. This CDR3 has 13 amino acids. CDR3 loop: CASKGTENTEAFF. The CDR3 region has the DNA TGTGCCAGCAAAGGGACGGAAAACACTGAAGCTTTCTTT.

The genes are TRBV28 and TRBJ2-7; a weak D match, TRBD2 (6 bases). The length of the CDR3 is 14 residues. The germline gives CDR1 MDHEN, CDR2 SYDVKM. Trimming pared 5 bases from V and 2 bases from J, leaving 13 bases between. The CDR3 is CASSIVRGTYEQYF. In nucleotides, the CDR3 is TGTGCCAGCAGTATCGTTCGGGGGACCTACGAGCAGTACTTC. Full variable domain (missing parts from reference TRBV28 and TRBJ2-7): DVKVTQSSRYLVKRTGEKVFLECVQDMDHENMFWYRQDPGLGLRLIYFSYDVKMKEKGDIPEGYSVSREKKERFSLILESASTNQTSMYLCASSIVRGTYEQYFGPGTRLTVT.

As concerns this clone: The junction departs from the called germline gene at one end, perhaps through a read error. J is TRBJ2-7 and V is TRBV7-2; 8 bases are a match to TRBD1. Per germline, CDR1 SGHTA and CDR2 FQGNSA. CDR3 length equals 15 residues. Here the CDR3 reads CASTLQGVSSYEQYF. Written as DNA, the CDR3 is TGTGCCAGCACCTTACAGGGGGTAAGCTCCTACGAGCAGTACTTC.

The chain links TRBV5-6 to TRBJ2-5, with D unresolved. CDR3 length: 13 amino acids. Between the trimmed V and J ends, which lost 1 base and 5 bases, there was a span of 9 bases. Germline V gene lookup returns CDR1 SGHDT and CDR2 YYEEEE. CDR3 DNA: TGTGCCAGCAGCTTGCTGCCCGGGGAGACCCAGTACTTC. Its protein product is CASSLLPGETQYF.

There are a few counts of this clone. The J gene is TRBJ2-2, the V gene TRBV2; tentative D call: TRBD2 (5 bases). Trimming left V 6 bases short and J 2 bases short, with 13 bases between. The CDR3 sequence is 15 residues long. The germline V gene has CDR1 SNHLY and CDR2 FYNNEI. The CDR3 bases are TGTGCCAGCAGGGGCGAGCGGATAAACACCGGGGAGCTGTTTTTT. It translates to CASRGERINTGELFF.

This clone appeared a few times. The chain employs TRBV18 and TRBJ2-7; D uncertain. This CDR3 has 15 residues. Germline V lookup: CDR1 KGHSH, CDR2 LQKENI. V was clipped by 5 bases and J by 2 bases, with 16 bases between them. As DNA, the CDR3 is TGTGCCAGCTCAGACCGATTGTCCAATACCTACGAGCAGTACTTC. It specifies CASSDRLSNTYEQYF.

The chain joins TRBV11-2 to TRBJ2-5; TRBD2 might be the D (6 bases). CDR1 SGHAT and CDR2 FQNNGV come from the germline V gene. The CDR3 sequence is 13 residues long. Trimming left V 5 bases short and J 5 bases short, with 12 bases between. DNA of the CDR3: TGTGCCAGCAGCCGGGAGCTAGGGGAGACCCAGTACTTC. Protein: CASSRELGETQYF. Looking up the rest from reference TRBV11-2 and TRBJ2-5 gives the full variable domain: EAGVAQSPRYKIIEKRQSVAFWCNPISGHATLYWYQQILGQGPKLLIQFQNNGVVDDSQLPKDRFSAERLKGVDSTLKIQPAKLEDSAVYLCASSRELGETQYFGPGTRLLVL.

CDR3 bases: TGTGCCACCAGCAGAGACCTTAGCTCCTACAATGAGCAGTTCTTC. It translates to CATSRDLSSYNEQFF. The V gene is TRBV15, the J gene TRBJ2-1; no clear D. The length of the CDR3 is 15 residues. Germline lookup yields CDR1 LNHNV and CDR2 YYDKDF (reference sequence). Trimming cost V 0 bases and J 0 bases, with 6 bases left between them.

V gene TRBV10-3 combines with J gene TRBJ2-1; D is possibly TRBD1 (7 bases). Germline V gene sequence: CDR1 ENHRY, CDR2 SYGVKD. The CDR3 consists of 14 residues. V lost 4 bases and J 6 bases, leaving 13 bases between the germline ends. The CDR3 sequence: CAISVSQGGNEQFF. In DNA form, the CDR3 reads TGTGCCATCAGTGTGTCGCAGGGGGGCAATGAGCAGTTCTTC.

There are a few counts of this clone. The CDR3: CASSFQNTEAFF. The DNA for the CDR3 is TGTGCCAGCAGCTTCCAGAACACTGAAGCTTTCTTT. The chain couples TRBV7-9 to TRBJ1-1, with no clear D. Trimming shortened V by 3 bases and J by 1 base, and 3 bases separated the two germline ends. CDR3 length: 12 amino acids. Germline V gene data show CDR1 as SEHNR and CDR2 as FQNEAQ (reference sequence).

V is TRBV7-3 and J is TRBJ2-1, with no clear D. Trimming took 4 bases from V and 5 from J, leaving 15 bases between them. Germline V gene lookup returns CDR1 SGHTA and CDR2 FQGTGA. The CDR3 is made up of 15 amino acids. In DNA, the CDR3 is TGTGCCAGCAGCTCCACGCCGGTGTCGGACAATGAGCAGTTCTTC. Translation: CASSSTPVSDNEQFF.

The gene calls are TRBV20-1 and TRBJ1-2; D unclear. The V gene lost 6 bases and the J gene lost 6 bases, with 11 bases spanning the gap. CDR1 is DFQATT and CDR2 is SNEGSKA in the germline V gene (reference sequence). The CDR3 has 11 amino acids. CDR3 protein: CSAHGQNGYTF. The DNA of the CDR3 is TGCAGTGCCCATGGGCAGAATGGCTACACCTTC.